A single sample gave rise to the 11 T cell receptor beta chains below, sequenced in a study of shared clonotypes between healthy human individuals. Data came from immunoSEQ multiplex PCR; TCRdb stores just in-frame clones and leaves some out. This table has almost 700,000 clones, about 90% appearing once. Only CD45RO-negative cells positively selected for CCR7 counted as naive CD8 cells, so terminally differentiated effector memory CD45RA+ cells were excluded. The sequencing sample was made of naive CD8+ T cells sorted from blood. The receptor source for this set is a man aged 25-45 years in good health.

This sequence joins TRBV11-2 and TRBJ2-7; D is unclear. V lost 1 base and J lost 5, with 9 bases in between. In germline, CDR1 is SGHAT, CDR2 FQNNGV. The CDR3 contains 13 residues. In DNA, the CDR3 is TGTGCCAGCAGCTTAGCCAGTCGGAACGAGCAGTACTTC. It codes for CASSLASRNEQYF.

V usage is TRBV11-3 and J usage is TRBJ1-1; tentatively, D is TRBD1 (5 bases). V lost 3 bases, J lost 7 bases, and 15 bases lay in between. The CDR3 runs 14 residues. The germline CDR1 and CDR2 sequences are SGHNT and YENEEA. CDR3 sequence: CASSLCPGGNEAFF. DNA of the CDR3: TGTGCCAGCAGCTTGTGTCCGGGGGGAAATGAAGCTTTCTTT.

This clone appeared a single time. The J gene is TRBJ2-2, the V gene TRBV7-6; the match to TRBD2 covers 8 bases. Germline-derived CDR1 and CDR2 are SGHVS and FNYEAQ. The CDR3 runs 18 residues. V shed 5 bases, J shed 6 bases, and the junction held 17 bases outside the gene matches. CDR3 DNA sequence: TGTGCCAGCAGCCAACTAGCGGACCATAGGACGGTTGCCGGGGAGCTGTTTTTT. Translated, it gives CASSQLADHRTVAGELFF.

The rearrangement joins TRBV7-6 to TRBJ2-3, with 8 bases matching TRBD1. The V gene's germline CDR1 is SGHVS and CDR2 FNYEAQ. The CDR3 has 14 residues. The junction had 15 bases not matched to a gene; V was cut back by 5 bases and J by 14 bases. The CDR3, as DNA: TGTGCCAGCAGCCTGCTCCAGGGGGCGGAGGAGCTGTATTTT. Translation: CASSLLQGAEELYF.

Points on this clone: The same CDR3 can be traced to other DNA sequences in this sample. V is TRBV7-9 and J is TRBJ2-7; no firm D call. Per the germline V gene, CDR1 is SEHNR and CDR2 is FQNEAQ (reference sequence). Deletions cut 1 base from V and 3 bases from J, with 4 bases between. The CDR3 runs 12 residues. The CDR3 is CASSLGVYEQYF. The CDR3 DNA sequence: TGTGCCAGCAGCTTAGGCGTCTACGAGCAGTACTTC.

This clone was detected once. The rearrangement uses TRBV27 and TRBJ1-3; D is possibly TRBD1 (5 bases). V lost 3 bases and J 0 bases, leaving 6 bases between the germline ends. The CDR3 runs to 14 residues. CDR1 MNHEY and CDR2 SMNVEV come from the germline V gene (reference sequence). The chain's CDR3 is CASSFGGSGNTIYF. The CDR3 DNA reads as TGTGCCAGCAGTTTTGGGGGCTCTGGAAACACCATATATTTT.

The genes are TRBV27 and TRBJ2-5, with D maybe TRBD2 (6 bases). This CDR3 region has 15 residues. Germline V gene sequence: CDR1 MNHEY, CDR2 SMNVEV (reference sequence). V shed 5 bases and J shed 4 bases, with 17 bases lying between them. In DNA, the CDR3 is TGTGCCAGCAGTCCCGGGACGGTGGAGGGAGAGACCCAGTACTTC. It translates to CASSPGTVEGETQYF.

The V and J genes are TRBV5-6 and TRBJ1-2; perhaps TRBD1 as D (6 bases). The CDR3 totals 15 residues. V lost 0 bases to trimming and J lost 7 bases, with 16 bases between them. Germline V lookup: CDR1 SGHDT, CDR2 YYEEEE. CDR3 bases: TGTGCCAGCAGCTTGGCGGGGGGCGCCTCCCTTGGCTACACCTTC. Translated, it gives CASSLAGGASLGYTF.

The V and J genes are TRBV7-8 and TRBJ2-3, with D perhaps TRBD1 (5 bases). The ends were cut back, 5 bases at V and 4 bases at J, with 19 bases in the middle. The germline V gene encodes CDR1 SGHVS and CDR2 FQNEAQ. The CDR3 runs 16 residues. The CDR3 DNA follows: TGTGCCAGCAGCCCCCTGGGGCAGGGTTTCGCAGATACGCAGTATTTT. This encodes CASSPLGQGFADTQYF.

The chain joins TRBV5-1 to TRBJ2-2; TRBD2 matches at 9 bases. Per germline, CDR1 SGHRS and CDR2 YFSETQ. This CDR3 is built from 15 residues. V gave up 7 bases and J gave up 1 base; unmatched junction bases: 5. This CDR3 is CASVLAGWNTGELFF. As DNA, the CDR3 is TGCGCCAGCGTCCTAGCGGGATGGAACACCGGGGAGCTGTTTTTT.

This clone was recorded only once. V and J are TRBV4-1 and TRBJ2-1; 10 nucleotides line up with TRBD2. The CDR3 totals 16 residues. Germline-derived CDR1 and CDR2 are MGHRA and YSYEKL. V lost 1 base, J lost 4 bases, and 4 bases stayed unmatched. The CDR3 coding sequence is TGCGCCAGCAGCCAAGGCCCAGCGGGAGGGTACAATGAGCAGTTCTTC. Protein sequence: CASSQGPAGGYNEQFF.